These T cell receptor beta chains were read from a single sample in a study of blood T cell repertoires in COVID-19. Here immunoSEQ multiplex PCR was the method, and the copy in TCRdb shows in-frame clones only, minus some. This table holds approximately 300,000 clones, roughly nine tenths found once. The sample taken for sequencing was peripheral blood. These receptors all come from a woman aged 25 to 39 with COVID-19, enrolled during active disease. Both conserved end residues are part of each CDR3. Fields, in order: clone size, V gene, J gene, CDR3 protein. Only some rows state a clone size, as once, few, many or a class for expanded clones.

clone_size: NA
v_call: TRBV7-2
j_call: TRBJ2-3
cdr3_aa: CASSLDVRDTQYF

clone_size: once
v_call: TRBV2
j_call: TRBJ1-2
cdr3_aa: CASSRQGRRYTF

clone_size: NA
v_call: TRBV20-1
j_call: TRBJ1-1
cdr3_aa: CSASNRAEVTEAFF

clone_size: few
v_call: TRBV4-3
j_call: TRBJ1-2
cdr3_aa: CASSRTGEDYGYTF

clone_size: NA
v_call: TRBV3-1/TRBV3-2
j_call: TRBJ2-2
cdr3_aa: CASSPGQANTGELFF

clone_size: many
v_call: TRBV6-5
j_call: TRBJ2-2
cdr3_aa: CASRRTAAGGGELFF

clone_size: NA
v_call: TRBV30
j_call: TRBJ1-4
cdr3_aa: CAWSVQRTANEKLFF

clone_size: NA
v_call: TRBV5-1
j_call: TRBJ1-4
cdr3_aa: CASRGTGEYELFF

clone_size: NA
v_call: TRBV7-8
j_call: TRBJ2-5
cdr3_aa: CASSLFRGQETQYF

clone_size: NA
v_call: TRBV6-1
j_call: TRBJ2-7
cdr3_aa: CASSDIYEQYF

clone_size: NA
v_call: TRBV4-3
j_call: TRBJ1-6
cdr3_aa: CASSQDQEKSPLHF

clone_size: NA
v_call: TRBV6-5
j_call: TRBJ1-2
cdr3_aa: CASSPGGGYTF

clone_size: NA
v_call: TRBV5-4
j_call: TRBJ2-2
cdr3_aa: CASSYGTSGAAGELFF

clone_size: NA
v_call: TRBV12-3/TRBV12-4
j_call: TRBJ2-1
cdr3_aa: CASRATGHEQFF

clone_size: NA
v_call: TRBV4-3
j_call: TRBJ2-1
cdr3_aa: CASSQQTSGGDEQFF

clone_size: NA
v_call: TRBV4-1
j_call: TRBJ2-7
cdr3_aa: CASSRDRAKEQYF

clone_size: NA
v_call: TRBV7-9
j_call: TRBJ1-2
cdr3_aa: CASSSIRDSYGYTF

clone_size: NA
v_call: TRBV4-3
j_call: TRBJ1-2
cdr3_aa: CASSQNRDYGYTF

clone_size: NA
v_call: TRBV11-2
j_call: TRBJ2-7
cdr3_aa: CASSLDSIPAGSYEQYF

clone_size: NA
v_call: TRBV3-1/TRBV3-2
j_call: TRBJ2-2
cdr3_aa: CASSQRGGLYTGELFF

clone_size: NA
v_call: TRBV19
j_call: TRBJ1-4
cdr3_aa: CASKENEKLFF

clone_size: NA
v_call: TRBV6-5
j_call: TRBJ2-7
cdr3_aa: CASSYSPGLVDEQYF

clone_size: many
v_call: TRBV7-9
j_call: TRBJ1-1
cdr3_aa: CASSLYVNTEAFF

clone_size: once
v_call: TRBV27
j_call: TRBJ1-6
cdr3_aa: CASSPISSYNSPLHF

clone_size: NA
v_call: TRBV2
j_call: TRBJ2-7
cdr3_aa: CASSAGTGAREQYF

clone_size: once
v_call: TRBV6-5
j_call: TRBJ1-2
cdr3_aa: CASSLGMEGTYGYTF

clone_size: NA
v_call: TRBV3-1/TRBV3-2
j_call: TRBJ2-5
cdr3_aa: CASSKPASGQETQYF

clone_size: NA
v_call: TRBV2
j_call: TRBJ2-7
cdr3_aa: CASSPGQGALRGAYEQYF

clone_size: NA
v_call: TRBV7-2
j_call: TRBJ2-3
cdr3_aa: CASSTTTSGGGDTRAQYF

clone_size: once
v_call: TRBV6-8
j_call: TRBJ1-1
cdr3_aa: CASSYRTGEGNTEAFF

clone_size: NA
v_call: TRBV18
j_call: TRBJ1-3
cdr3_aa: CASSPKRTGSSGNTIYF

clone_size: NA
v_call: TRBV30
j_call: TRBJ1-6
cdr3_aa: CAWSVVGQATLHF

clone_size: NA
v_call: TRBV2
j_call: TRBJ1-3
cdr3_aa: CASEDRVVYTIYF

clone_size: NA
v_call: TRBV28
j_call: TRBJ1-1
cdr3_aa: CASSGRGGGNTEAFF

clone_size: NA
v_call: TRBV5-4
j_call: TRBJ1-2
cdr3_aa: CASSLRGQGPYGYTF

clone_size: once
v_call: TRBV6-5
j_call: TRBJ2-7
cdr3_aa: CASRSGEAREQYF

clone_size: NA
v_call: TRBV19
j_call: TRBJ1-2
cdr3_aa: CASKDRAAAYGYTF

clone_size: NA
v_call: TRBV6-5
j_call: TRBJ1-5
cdr3_aa: CASTRIHSNQPQHF

clone_size: NA
v_call: TRBV9
j_call: TRBJ1-3
cdr3_aa: CASSVGRGNTIYF

clone_size: few
v_call: TRBV28
j_call: TRBJ1-6
cdr3_aa: CASSLVAGKEDFNSPLHF